The present T cell receptor (beta chain) was sequenced within a study of CD8 T cells in ankylosing spondylitis. Only a few counts were recorded for this clonotype. The CDR3 runs 12 residues. Germline CDR1 is SQVTM and CDR2 is ANQGSEA. V gave up 0 bases and J gave up 12 bases; unmatched junction bases: 5. TCRdb recomputed calls from the 5' RACE reads with MiXCR, one row per CDR3 protein. Counted here are 200,000 or so distinct CDR3 sequences, approximately 18% occurring once; the ten biggest clones make up around 4.7%. The sequencing sample was made of blood, either unsorted or a sorted T cell fraction (not recorded which). The chain joins TRBV29-1 to TRBJ2-1; 7 bases agree with TRBD2. This receptor was taken from a male donor aged 5-30 years with ankylosing spondylitis or in good health (not recorded which). The CDR3 reads CSVEDPGLVQFF. CDR3 DNA: TGCAGCGTTGAAGACCCAGGACTAGTGCAGTTCTTC.